Listed below are T cell receptor beta chains from one sample, sequenced in a study of cytomegalovirus exposure and HLA in healthy donors. The method was immunoSEQ multiplex PCR; TCRdb's version includes in-frame clones alone and lacks a portion of them. Its table records some 140,000 clones. The sequenced sample was PBMCs. These receptors were obtained from a woman aged 60 to 75 in good health and CMV-seronegative. Both conserved end residues are part of each CDR3. The D gene is left open where the match is weak.

D gene: NA; J gene: TRBJ2-5; V gene: TRBV10-3; CDR3 protein: CAIRGGSGETQYF; CDR3 DNA: TGTGCCATCAGGGGGGGAAGTGGAGAGACCCAGTACTTC
D gene: TRBD2; J gene: TRBJ2-1; V gene: TRBV7-3; CDR3 protein: CASSPTGTSGYNEQFF; CDR3 DNA: TGTGCCAGCAGCCCCACCGGGACTAGCGGCTACAATGAGCAGTTCTTC
D gene: TRBD1; J gene: TRBJ2-5; V gene: TRBV13; CDR3 protein: CASSITGAGETQYF; CDR3 DNA: TGTGCCAGCAGCATAACAGGGGCGGGTGAGACCCAGTACTTC
D gene: TRBD2; J gene: TRBJ2-7; V gene: TRBV28; CDR3 protein: CASSLGGSSYEQYF; CDR3 DNA: TGTGCCAGCAGTTTGGGCGGGAGCTCCTACGAGCAGTACTTC
D gene: TRBD1; J gene: TRBJ2-7; V gene: TRBV5-8; CDR3 protein: CASRLHAGTVLIYEQYF; CDR3 DNA: TGTGCCAGCAGGTTGCATGCCGGGACAGTACTTATCTACGAGCAGTACTTC
D gene: TRBD2; J gene: TRBJ2-3; V gene: TRBV4-1; CDR3 protein: CASSQVVALAGITDTQYF; CDR3 DNA: TGCGCCAGCAGCCAAGTAGTTGCACTAGCGGGAATAACAGATACGCAGTATTTT
D gene: NA; J gene: TRBJ2-7; V gene: TRBV19; CDR3 protein: CASTGNYEQYF; CDR3 DNA: TGTGCCAGCACGGGGAACTACGAGCAGTACTTC
D gene: NA; J gene: TRBJ2-2; V gene: TRBV6-1; CDR3 protein: CASSVLGELFF; CDR3 DNA: TGTGCCAGCAGTGTTTTAGGGGAGCTGTTTTTT
D gene: TRBD2; J gene: TRBJ2-1; V gene: TRBV13; CDR3 protein: CASSTLAGGFRGEQFF; CDR3 DNA: TGTGCCAGCAGCACACTAGCGGGAGGCTTTCGTGGTGAGCAGTTCTTC
D gene: TRBD1; J gene: TRBJ1-6; V gene: TRBV6-5; CDR3 protein: CASSYAGQGANSPLHF; CDR3 DNA: TGTGCCAGCAGTTACGCCGGACAGGGGGCGAATTCACCCCTCCACTTT
D gene: NA; J gene: TRBJ1-4; V gene: TRBV28; CDR3 protein: CASTLSNEKLFF; CDR3 DNA: TGTGCCAGCACCCTAAGTAATGAAAAACTGTTTTTT
D gene: TRBD1; J gene: TRBJ1-1; V gene: TRBV5-1; CDR3 protein: CASSLRTGIRKTEAFF; CDR3 DNA: TGCGCCAGCAGCTTAAGGACAGGCATCCGGAAAACTGAAGCTTTCTTT
D gene: NA; J gene: TRBJ2-1; V gene: TRBV5-4; CDR3 protein: CASSLVDYYNEQFF; CDR3 DNA: TGTGCCAGCAGCTTGGTTGACTATTACAATGAGCAGTTCTTC
D gene: NA; J gene: TRBJ1-3; V gene: TRBV11-2; CDR3 protein: CASSPQVSGNTIYF; CDR3 DNA: TGTGCCAGCAGCCCCCAGGTCTCTGGAAACACCATATATTTT
D gene: NA; J gene: TRBJ2-7; V gene: TRBV15; CDR3 protein: CATSSDWPREQYEQYF; CDR3 DNA: TGTGCCACCAGCAGTGATTGGCCACGGGAGCAGTACGAGCAGTACTTC
D gene: TRBD2; J gene: TRBJ2-2; V gene: TRBV7-2; CDR3 protein: CASSPSGGRTGELFF; CDR3 DNA: TGTGCCAGCAGCCCTAGCGGGGGGCGGACCGGGGAGCTGTTTTTT